Shown below are 27 T cell receptor beta chains from a single sample sequenced in a study of blood T cell repertoires in COVID-19. Sequenced by immunoSEQ multiplex PCR; TCRdb stores in-frame clones only, minus some. This sample has under 150,000 clones; less than 85% occur once, and the top ten carry approximately 5.8%. The source material was peripheral blood. Receptor source: a human donor in a cohort sampled during active COVID-19.

The chain links TRBV20-1 to TRBJ1-1; unclear D gene. This CDR3 comprises 11 residues. Between the trimmed V and J ends, which lost 5 bases and 5 bases, there was a span of 9 bases. Germline CDR1 and CDR2: DFQATT and SNEGSKA (reference sequence). In nucleotides, the CDR3 is TGCAGTGCTTACTCGGGGACTGAAGCTTTCTTT. It is translated as CSAYSGTEAFF.

V is TRBV29-1 and J is TRBJ2-3; unclear D gene. Germline CDR1 is SQVTM and CDR2 is ANQGSEA. The CDR3 covers 13 residues. The V end was cut by 4 bases, the J end by 1 base, with 9 bases between. This CDR3 is CSVGRQGTDTQYF. The DNA of the CDR3 is TGCAGCGTTGGACGGCAGGGCACAGATACGCAGTATTTT.

The chain recombines TRBV2 with TRBJ1-5, with a weak D call TRBD1 (6 bases). The germline gives CDR1 SNHLY, CDR2 FYNNEI. With 2 bases removed from V and 6 bases from J, the gap between germline ends came to 14 bases. The length of the CDR3 is 15 residues. Written as DNA, the CDR3 is TGTGCCAGCAGTGAACGGCAGGGGTTCGGTCAGCCCCAGCATTTT. It encodes CASSERQGFGQPQHF.

J is TRBJ1-5 and V is TRBV18, with no clear D. Germline V gene lookup returns CDR1 KGHSH and CDR2 LQKENI. V dropped 4 bases and J dropped 7 bases, with 11 bases sitting between them. CDR3 length equals 13 residues. The CDR3 protein is CASSQLSHQPQHF. As DNA, the CDR3 is TGTGCCAGCTCACAACTGTCGCACCAGCCCCAGCATTTT.

V usage is TRBV24-1 and J usage is TRBJ1-5, with 7 bases that match TRBD1. This CDR3 has 16 amino acids. J was trimmed by 5 bases and V by 0 bases; bases with no gene match: 6. Germline CDR1 and CDR2: KGHDR and SFDVKD. The CDR3: CATSDLDRESDQPQHF. The CDR3, as DNA: TGTGCCACCAGTGATTTGGACAGGGAAAGTGATCAGCCCCAGCATTTT.

J is TRBJ1-6 and V is TRBV19, with D perhaps TRBD1 (5 bases). The length of the CDR3 is 15 residues. In germline, CDR1 is LNHDA, CDR2 SQIVND (reference sequence). Between the trimmed V and J ends, which lost 3 bases and 8 bases, there was a span of 14 bases. This CDR3 reads CASSIRPGVDSPLHF. CDR3 nucleotide sequence: TGTGCCAGTAGTATTCGTCCGGGGGTTGATTCACCCCTCCACTTT.

V usage is TRBV7-8 and J usage is TRBJ1-3, with D perhaps matching TRBD1 (5 bases). Looked up from germline, CDR1 is SGHVS and CDR2 is FQNEAQ. V was cut by 5 bases and J by 4 bases, with 9 bases left in between. This CDR3 region has 13 residues. This CDR3 reads CASSPRGGNTIYF. CDR3 DNA sequence: TGTGCCAGCAGCCCACGGGGGGGAAACACCATATATTTT.

This rearrangement joins TRBV4-1 to TRBJ2-2, with 11 bases that match TRBD2. The CDR3 runs to 17 residues. Trimming removed 2 bases from V and 7 bases from J; junction bases left unmatched: 9. From germline, CDR1 is MGHRA and CDR2 YSYEKL. The CDR3 sequence: CASSQYSGGAGFGELFF. As DNA, the CDR3 is TGCGCCAGCAGCCAATATAGCGGGGGGGCCGGTTTCGGGGAGCTGTTTTTT.

V is TRBV28 and J is TRBJ1-1; the match to TRBD1 covers 8 bases. This CDR3 has 14 amino acids. V trimming: 7 bases; J trimming: 2 bases; junction bases outside the gene matches: 6. Germline assignment: CDR1 MDHEN and CDR2 SYDVKM. The chain's CDR3 is CASTRAGGNTEAFF. CDR3 DNA: TGTGCCAGCACCCGGGCAGGGGGCAACACTGAAGCTTTCTTT.

The V call is TRBV9, the J call TRBJ2-5, with a weak D call TRBD1 (6 bases). The CDR3 runs to 15 residues. Trimming left V 4 bases short and J 5 bases short, with 18 bases between. Germline CDR1 is SGDLS and CDR2 is YYNGEE. CDR3 sequence (DNA): TGTGCCAGCAGCCTGCCGGCAGGGGAAGGGGAGACCCAGTACTTC. It translates to CASSLPAGEGETQYF. The full variable domain, in which reference TRBV9 and TRBJ2-5 provide the parts outside the CDR3, is DSGVTQTPKHLITATGQRVTLRCSPRSGDLSVYWYQQSLDQGLQFLIQYYNGEERAKGNILERFSAQQFPDLHSELNLSSLELGDSALYFCASSLPAGEGETQYFGPGTRLLVL.

This chain uses TRBV6-2 or TRBV6-3 with TRBJ2-1; D is perhaps TRBD2 (5 bases). This CDR3 has 17 residues. Trimming cost V 2 bases and J 0 bases, with 14 bases left between them. Germline CDR1 reads MNHEY; CDR2 reads SVGEGT. The CDR3 loop reads CASSYIRGKGSYNEQFF. CDR3 DNA sequence: TGTGCCAGCAGTTACATCAGAGGGAAAGGCTCCTACAATGAGCAGTTCTTC.

The chain joins TRBV14 to TRBJ2-2, with D maybe TRBD1 (5 bases). The CDR3 sequence is 16 residues long. Trimming left V 0 bases short and J 3 bases short, with 11 bases between. Germline loops: CDR1 SGHDN, CDR2 FVKESK. The CDR3 loop reads CASSQDPGLDTGELFF. In nucleotides, the CDR3 is TGTGCCAGCAGCCAAGATCCAGGGTTGGACACCGGGGAGCTGTTTTTT. Supplemented by reference TRBV14 and TRBJ2-2, the full variable domain reads EAGVTQFPSHSVIEKGQTVTLRCDPISGHDNLYWYRRVMGKEIKFLLHFVKESKQDESGMPNNRFLAERTGGTYSTLKVQPAELEDSGVYFCASSQDPGLDTGELFFGEGSRLTVL.

J is TRBJ2-1 and V is TRBV5-8; 15 bases match TRBD2. The CDR3 contains 18 residues. Germline CDR1 and CDR2: SGHTS and YDEGEE. V lost 4 bases to trimming and J lost 7 bases; unmatched junction nucleotides: 12. Written as DNA, the CDR3 is TGTGCCAGCAGCCCCGGACTAGCGGGGGGGAGGTTGGGGAATGAGCAGTTCTTC. It codes for CASSPGLAGGRLGNEQFF. Full variable domain (missing parts from reference TRBV5-8 and TRBJ2-1): EAGVTQSPTHLIKTRGQQATLRCSPISGHTSVYWYQQALGLGLQFLLWYDEGEERNRGNFPPRFSGRQFPNYSSELNVNALELEDSALYLCASSPGLAGGRLGNEQFFGPGTRLTVL.

V and J are TRBV2 and TRBJ2-2; 8 nucleotides align to TRBD2. Germline-derived CDR1 and CDR2 are SNHLY and FYNNEI. There are 15 residues in the CDR3. The V and J ends lost 7 bases and 2 bases, in that order; junction bases with no gene match: 6. This CDR3 is CASNVGLGNTGELFF. The CDR3 DNA sequence: TGTGCCAGCAATGTGGGACTAGGAAACACCGGGGAGCTGTTTTTT.

The chain employs TRBV12-3 or TRBV12-4 and TRBJ1-4; tentative D call: TRBD1 (5 bases). The V gene lost 6 bases and the J gene lost 5 bases, with 10 bases spanning the gap. This CDR3 is 13 amino acids long. CDR3 protein: CASSGGGNEKLFF. CDR3 DNA sequence: TGTGCCAGCAGCGGGGGTGGAAATGAAAAACTGTTTTTT.

The chain joins TRBV29-1 to TRBJ1-5; D might be TRBD1 (5 bases). Germline V lookup: CDR1 SQVTM, CDR2 ANQGSEA. CDR3 size: 15 residues. Deletions cut 0 bases from V and 3 bases from J, with 12 bases between. The CDR3, as DNA: TGCAGCGTTGAAGAGGGTACAGGACCCAATCAGCCCCAGCATTTT. Its translation: CSVEEGTGPNQPQHF. Combining the CDR3 with reference TRBV29-1 and TRBJ1-5 gives the whole variable domain SAVISQKPSRDICQRGTSLTIQCQVDSQVTMMFWYRQQPGQSLTLIATANQGSEATYESGFVIDKFPISRPNLTFSTLTVSNMSPEDSSIYLCSVEEGTGPNQPQHFGDGTRLSIL.

CDR3 nucleotide sequence: TGTGCCAGCAGCTTAATACAAGGCCCAGGGCTCGACACTGAAGCTTTCTTT. Translation: CASSLIQGPGLDTEAFF. The chain couples TRBV7-8 to TRBJ1-1; D perhaps matches TRBD1 (5 bases). This CDR3 contains 17 residues. The V end lost 2 bases, the J end lost 3 bases, and 19 bases lay between the germline ends. From germline, CDR1 is SGHVS and CDR2 FQNEAQ.

This chain uses TRBV7-2 with TRBJ2-7; 8 nucleotides match TRBD1. Germline V gene sequence: CDR1 SGHTA, CDR2 FQGNSA. There are 12 residues in the CDR3. V dropped 3 bases and J dropped 7; count of bases not matched to a gene: 2. In nucleotides, the CDR3 is TGTGCCAGCAGCTTCAGGGGGCAGGAGCAGTACTTC. Translated, it gives CASSFRGQEQYF.

This rearrangement joins TRBV5-4 to TRBJ1-1, with D possibly matching TRBD1 (5 bases). This CDR3 is 15 amino acids long. V was trimmed by 4 bases and J by 6 bases, leaving 19 bases between them. Germline CDR1 SGHNT, CDR2 YYREEE (reference sequence). The CDR3 DNA is TGTGCCAGCAGCCATCCCTCGGGGGAGAGTGCTGAAGCTTTCTTT. This sequence encodes CASSHPSGESAEAFF.

The chain uses TRBV7-3 and TRBJ2-1; 8 bases fit TRBD1. The V gene end was trimmed by 1 base and the J gene end by 10 bases; junction bases not matched to a gene: 6. The CDR3 loop spans 14 amino acids. CDR1 is SGHTA, CDR2 FQGTGA, per germline. Written as DNA, the CDR3 is TGTGCCAGCAGCTTAAGCCAGGGGGCGAGAGAGCAGTTCTTC. This codes for CASSLSQGAREQFF.

This chain links TRBV9 with TRBJ1-2; possible D gene TRBD1, 6 bases. The CDR3 is 13 amino acids. The V end lost 3 bases, the J end lost 2 bases, and 8 bases lay between the germline ends. CDR1 and CDR2 from the germline V gene are SGDLS and YYNGEE. CDR3 nucleotides: TGTGCCAGCAGCGATGACAGGAACTATGGCTACACCTTC. This codes for CASSDDRNYGYTF.

The J gene is TRBJ2-2, the V gene TRBV7-6; 14 bases line up with TRBD2. This CDR3 region has 19 residues. With 5 bases clipped from V and 3 bases from J, the junction kept 11 bases outside the gene matches. Germline assignment: CDR1 SGHVS and CDR2 FNYEAQ. This chain's CDR3 is CASSPLPGLAGGDTGELFF. The CDR3 DNA is TGTGCCAGCAGCCCCCTTCCAGGACTAGCGGGGGGCGACACCGGGGAGCTGTTTTTT. The variable domain in full, with the rest retrieved from reference TRBV7-6 and TRBJ2-2, is GAGVSQSPRYKVTKRGQDVALRCDPISGHVSLYWYRQALGQGPEFLTYFNYEAQQDKSGLPNDRFSAERPEGSISTLTIQRTEQRDSAMYRCASSPLPGLAGGDTGELFFGEGSRLTVL.

The chain carries TRBV7-2 and TRBJ1-5; 7 bases agree with TRBD1. V lost 5 bases and J lost 4; bases outside the gene matches: 14. The CDR3 length is 17 residues. Germline loops: CDR1 SGHTA, CDR2 FQGNSA. CDR3 protein: CASSPGPGQLPNQPQHF. The CDR3 DNA is TGTGCCAGCAGCCCAGGCCCGGGACAGTTACCTAATCAGCCCCAGCATTTT.

The chain combines TRBV7-8 with TRBJ1-2; no reliable D call. This CDR3 spans 12 amino acids. The germline V and J ends were trimmed by 6 bases and 8 bases, with 13 bases remaining between them. CDR1 is SGHVS, CDR2 FQNEAQ, per germline. The CDR3 DNA reads TGTGCCAGCAGTCCAAGGACGGGGGGCTACACCTTC. Amino acid sequence: CASSPRTGGYTF.

The chain combines TRBV2 with TRBJ1-6, with D tentatively TRBD1 (6 bases). Germline values: CDR1 SNHLY, CDR2 FYNNEI. This CDR3 spans 13 amino acids. V gave up 9 bases and J gave up 10 bases, with 16 bases separating them. CDR3: CARSLDRGSPLHF. CDR3 nucleotide sequence: TGTGCCAGGAGTTTGGACAGAGGCTCACCCCTCCACTTT.

The chain recombines TRBV12-3 or TRBV12-4 with TRBJ1-2; TRBD1 is a possible D gene (5 bases). The CDR3 is 13 amino acids. Trimming pared 6 bases from V and 4 bases from J, leaving 12 bases between. CDR3 nucleotides: TGTGCCAGCAGCTCAACGGACACCTATGGCTACACCTTC. Amino acid sequence: CASSSTDTYGYTF.

This sequence joins TRBV19 and TRBJ2-3; TRBD2 matches at 12 bases. J gave up 3 bases and V 8 bases, and 12 bases lay outside the gene matches. The germline gives CDR1 LNHDA, CDR2 SQIVND (reference sequence). The CDR3 extends over 17 amino acids. The CDR3 protein is CASEGRRTSGATDTQYF. The CDR3 DNA reads as TGTGCCAGTGAGGGAAGGAGGACTAGCGGGGCTACAGATACGCAGTATTTT.